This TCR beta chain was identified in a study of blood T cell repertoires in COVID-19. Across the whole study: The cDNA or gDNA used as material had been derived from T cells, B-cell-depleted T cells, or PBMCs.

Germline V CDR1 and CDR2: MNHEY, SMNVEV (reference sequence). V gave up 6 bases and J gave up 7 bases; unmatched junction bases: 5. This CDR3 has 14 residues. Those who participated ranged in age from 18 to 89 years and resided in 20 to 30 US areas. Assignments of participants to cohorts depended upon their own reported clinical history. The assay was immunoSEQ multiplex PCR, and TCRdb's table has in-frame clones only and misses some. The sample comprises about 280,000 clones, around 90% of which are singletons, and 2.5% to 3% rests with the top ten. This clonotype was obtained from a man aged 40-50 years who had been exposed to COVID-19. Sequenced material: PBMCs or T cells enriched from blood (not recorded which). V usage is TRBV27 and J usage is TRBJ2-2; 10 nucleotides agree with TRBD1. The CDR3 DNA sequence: TGTGCCAGCAGGACAGGGGGCATAGGCGGGGAGCTGTTTTTT. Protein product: CASRTGGIGGELFF.